The rows below give T cell receptor beta chains drawn from one sample of a study of OX40 agonist ivuxolimab in advanced cancers. Using immunoSEQ multiplex PCR, the repertoire was profiled, and TCRdb retains in-frame clones only, with some absent. The repertoire holds 35,000 to 40,000 clones, with around 93% as singletons. The specimen comprised CD4+ or CD8+ T cells sorted from blood, sampled in a trial of the OX40 agonist ivuxolimab. The receptors stem from an adult with an advanced solid tumor such as melanoma, head and neck, liver or kidney cancer. Each CDR3 is given with its conserved first and last residue. Each record gives: V gene, J gene, D gene, clone size, CDR3 DNA, CDR3 protein. The D gene is left open where the match is weak. Size tells how often a clone was seen (once, few, many) or the class of an expanded clone, and some rows leave it out.

TRBV21-1,TRBJ2-5,-,-,TGTGCCAGCAGCCGTAATCTGTTAGCGGATTCCGGACCGTACCAAGAGACCCAGTACTTC,CASSRNLLADSGPYQETQYF
TRBV16,TRBJ2-7,-,few,TGTGCCAGCAGCCTATACCCAGGACAGAGGGAGAACTTC,CASSLYPGQRENF
TRBV6-5,TRBJ2-3,-,-,TGTGCCAGCAGTGTGGACGGAGATACGCAGTATTTT,CASSVDGDTQYF
TRBV5-4,TRBJ2-5,-,once,TGTGCCAGCAGCTTTCGGACTGGAGCCCCTCAAGAGACCCAGTACTTC,CASSFRTGAPQETQYF
TRBV6-1,TRBJ1-1,-,-,TGTGCCAGCAAAGGAGGGGGTGAAACTGAAGCTTTCTTT,CASKGGGETEAFF
TRBV2,TRBJ2-7,TRBD2,-,TGTGCCAGCAGTAGAGGACTAGGGTCCTACGAGCAGTACTTC,CASSRGLGSYEQYF
TRBV10-3,TRBJ2-3,TRBD2,-,TGTGCCATCAGTGCCCCACGGGCGTTAGCGGGAGGCCCAACAGATACGCAGTATTTT,CAISAPRALAGGPTDTQYF
TRBV19,TRBJ2-1,TRBD2,-,TGTGCCAGTAGTATAGACCGGGAGGGAACGGGGGGTAATGAGCAGTTCTTC,CASSIDREGTGGNEQFF
TRBV28,TRBJ1-5,TRBD1,few,TGTGCCAGTACCAACGACAGGGCTCAGCCCCAGCATTTT,CASTNDRAQPQHF
TRBV7-6,TRBJ2-3,-,-,TGTGCCAGCAGCTTAGGGAGGGGGACAGATACGCAGTATTTT,CASSLGRGTDTQYF
TRBV28,TRBJ2-6,TRBD2,-,TGTGCCAGCATGGACCCTCAGCGGGATGGGGCCAACGTCCTGACTTTC,CASMDPQRDGANVLTF
TRBV14,TRBJ2-7,-,-,TGTGCCAGCAGCCCGGGCTACGAGCAGTACTTC,CASSPGYEQYF
TRBV7-3,TRBJ2-2,TRBD1,few,TGTGCCAGCAGCGCGACAGGGGAAAGGGAGCTGTTTTTT,CASSATGERELFF
TRBV9,TRBJ2-6,-,-,TGTGCCAGCAGTGCGGGGTTTGGGGCCAACGTCCTGACTTTC,CASSAGFGANVLTF
TRBV7-2,TRBJ2-1,-,-,TGTGCCAGCAGCCTTTGGCCCCGGGGGAATGAGCAGTTCTTC,CASSLWPRGNEQFF
TRBV10-3,TRBJ2-1,TRBD2,-,TGTGCCATCAAAGAGTGGCGGGAGGGGGTCAATGAGCAGTTCTTC,CAIKEWREGVNEQFF
TRBV9,TRBJ2-5,-,few,TGTGCCAGCAGCCCAGAGGGCGGCGGTCTCTTGGCGGAGACCCAGTACTTC,CASSPEGGGLLAETQYF
TRBV6-4,TRBJ2-1,-,-,TGTGCCAGCACCGACGGGAGCCTTGGCCATGAGCAGTTCTTC,CASTDGSLGHEQFF
TRBV13,TRBJ1-3,-,-,TGTGCCAGCAGCTTAGTAGACCAGGGAAACACCATATATTTT,CASSLVDQGNTIYF
TRBV5-1,TRBJ1-3,-,-,TGCGCCAGCAGCTTATGGGGGCATAGAAACACCATATATTTT,CASSLWGHRNTIYF
TRBV7-9,TRBJ2-6,-,-,TGTGCCAGCAGCCCCGGACAGATAGTAAAATCTGGGGCCAACGTCCTGACTTTC,CASSPGQIVKSGANVLTF
TRBV27,TRBJ1-2,TRBD1,-,TGTGCCAGCAGCCATACCGGAGACAGGGGAGTCGGCTACACCTTC,CASSHTGDRGVGYTF
TRBV4-2,TRBJ2-7,TRBD2,-,TGTGCCAGCAGCCAAGAAAATAGCGGGATTGCCTCCTACGAGCAGTACTTC,CASSQENSGIASYEQYF
TRBV19,TRBJ1-2,-,-,TGTGCCAGTAGTATAAAGAATCGGGGAGGCTATGGCTACACCTTC,CASSIKNRGGYGYTF
TRBV10-3,TRBJ1-5,TRBD1,-,TGTGCCATCAGTGAGGGACAGGGCCGGCAGCCCCAGCATTTT,CAISEGQGRQPQHF
TRBV6-5,TRBJ1-3,-,-,TGTGCCAGCAGTTTTAGTGGAGACGGAGGAAACACCATATATTTT,CASSFSGDGGNTIYF
TRBV5-6,TRBJ1-2,TRBD1,-,TGTGCCAGCAGCTCCGGGACAGGTCTTCTTAACTATGGCTACACCTTC,CASSSGTGLLNYGYTF
TRBV9,TRBJ2-3,TRBD1,-,TGTGCCAGCAGCGCCGGGACAGGGACAGATACGCAGTATTTT,CASSAGTGTDTQYF
TRBV28,TRBJ2-7,-,-,TGTGCCAGCAGTTTTTACCGGGCTTTCTACGAGCAGTACTTC,CASSFYRAFYEQYF
TRBV7-6,TRBJ2-5,TRBD2,-,TGTGCCAGCAGCCGCGGACTAGCGGGATATAGGGGGCAAGAGACCCAGTACTTC,CASSRGLAGYRGQETQYF
TRBV15,TRBJ1-4,-,-,TGTGCCACCAGCAGAGCTAATGAAAAACTGTTTTTT,CATSRANEKLFF
TRBV7-2,TRBJ2-1,-,-,TGTGCCAGCAGCCTGATCAATGAGCAGTTCTTC,CASSLINEQFF
TRBV9,TRBJ1-2,-,-,TGTGCCAGCAGCGGACCTACAAGGGACTACACCTTC,CASSGPTRDYTF